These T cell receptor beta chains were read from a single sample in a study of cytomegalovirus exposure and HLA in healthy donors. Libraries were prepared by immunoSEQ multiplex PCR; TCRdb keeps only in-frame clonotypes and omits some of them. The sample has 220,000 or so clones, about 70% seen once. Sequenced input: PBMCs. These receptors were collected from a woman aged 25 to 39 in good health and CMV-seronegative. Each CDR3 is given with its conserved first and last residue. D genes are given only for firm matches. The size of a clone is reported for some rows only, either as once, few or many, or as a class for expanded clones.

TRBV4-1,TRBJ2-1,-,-,CASSQTAPNEQFF,TGCGCCAGCAGCCAGACAGCCCCCAATGAGCAGTTCTTC
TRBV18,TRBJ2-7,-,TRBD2,CASSPLIAGASYEQYF,TGTGCCAGCTCACCCCTGATAGCGGGGGCCTCCTACGAGCAGTACTTC
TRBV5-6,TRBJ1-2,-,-,CASSSDSWTYTF,TGTGCCAGCAGCTCGGACAGTTGGACCTACACCTTC
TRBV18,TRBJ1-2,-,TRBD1,CASSGQGASNYGYTF,TGTGCCAGCTCGGGGCAGGGGGCCTCTAACTATGGCTACACCTTC
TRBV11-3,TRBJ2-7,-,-,CASSLDLASEQYF,TGTGCCAGCAGCTTAGACCTAGCTTCCGAGCAGTACTTC
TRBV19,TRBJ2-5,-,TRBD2,CASSFQTSLLETQYF,TGTGCCAGTAGTTTCCAGACTAGCTTATTGGAGACCCAGTACTTC
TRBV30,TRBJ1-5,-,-,CAWSYLTVGQPQHF,TGTGCCTGGAGTTATTTAACCGTCGGTCAGCCCCAGCATTTT
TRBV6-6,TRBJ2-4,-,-,CASSYSPGKNIQYF,TGTGCCAGCAGTTACTCCCCGGGGAAAAACATTCAGTACTTC
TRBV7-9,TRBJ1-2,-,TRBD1,CASSLAGQPAGYTF,TGTGCCAGCAGCTTAGCGGGACAGCCGGCTGGCTACACCTTC
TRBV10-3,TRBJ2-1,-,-,CAINGLSEYNEQFF,TGTGCCATCAATGGACTATCCGAATACAATGAGCAGTTCTTC
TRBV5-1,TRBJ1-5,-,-,CASSLQGTSNQPQHF,TGCGCCAGCAGCTTGCAGGGTACGAGCAATCAGCCCCAGCATTTT
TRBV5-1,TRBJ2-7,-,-,CASSDLDRYEQYF,TGCGCCAGCAGCGACCTAGACCGCTACGAGCAGTACTTC
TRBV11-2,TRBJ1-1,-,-,CASSLGLRDTEAFF,TGTGCCAGCAGCTTAGGTTTGCGGGACACTGAAGCTTTCTTT
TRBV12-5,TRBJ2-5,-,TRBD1,CASGLDPLRGRQETQYF,TGTGCTAGTGGTTTGGACCCCCTCAGGGGGCGGCAAGAGACCCAGTACTTC
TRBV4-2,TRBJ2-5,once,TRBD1,CASSQPTGAQETQYF,TGTGCCAGCAGCCAGCCAACAGGGGCCCAAGAGACCCAGTACTTC
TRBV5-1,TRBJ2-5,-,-,CASSLGPGDVETQYF,TGCGCCAGCAGCTTGGGGCCAGGGGATGTGGAGACCCAGTACTTC